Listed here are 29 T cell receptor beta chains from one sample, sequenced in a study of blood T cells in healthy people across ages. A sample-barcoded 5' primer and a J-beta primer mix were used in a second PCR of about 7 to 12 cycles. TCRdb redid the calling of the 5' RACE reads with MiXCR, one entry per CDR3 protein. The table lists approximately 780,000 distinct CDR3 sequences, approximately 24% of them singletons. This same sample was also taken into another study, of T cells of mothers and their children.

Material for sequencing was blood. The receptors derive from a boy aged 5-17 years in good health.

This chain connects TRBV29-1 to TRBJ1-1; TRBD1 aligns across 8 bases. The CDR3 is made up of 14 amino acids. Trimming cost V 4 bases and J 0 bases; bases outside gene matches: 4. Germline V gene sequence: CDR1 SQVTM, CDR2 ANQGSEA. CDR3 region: CSVAQGGMNTEAFF. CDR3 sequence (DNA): TGCAGCGTTGCACAGGGGGGGATGAACACTGAAGCTTTCTTT.

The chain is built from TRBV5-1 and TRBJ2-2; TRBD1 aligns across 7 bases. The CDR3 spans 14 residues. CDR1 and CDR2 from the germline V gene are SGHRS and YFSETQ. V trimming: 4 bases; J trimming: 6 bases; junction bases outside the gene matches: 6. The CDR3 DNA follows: TGCGCCAGCAGCGAGTTACAGGGGTCCGGGGAGCTGTTTTTT. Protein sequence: CASSELQGSGELFF.

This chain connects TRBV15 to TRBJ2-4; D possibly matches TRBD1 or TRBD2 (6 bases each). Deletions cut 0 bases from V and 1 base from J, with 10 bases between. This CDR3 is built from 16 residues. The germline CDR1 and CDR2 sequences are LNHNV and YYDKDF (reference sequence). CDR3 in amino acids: CATSREGAGAKNIQYF. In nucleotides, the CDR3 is TGTGCCACCAGCAGAGAGGGGGCGGGGGCCAAAAACATTCAGTACTTC.

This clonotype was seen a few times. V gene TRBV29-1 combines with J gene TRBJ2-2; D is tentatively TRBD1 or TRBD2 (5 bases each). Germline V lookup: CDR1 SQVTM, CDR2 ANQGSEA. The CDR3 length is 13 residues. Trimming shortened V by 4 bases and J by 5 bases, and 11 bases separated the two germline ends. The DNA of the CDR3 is TGCAGCGTTGGCATGGGGGTGACCGGGGAGCTGTTTTTT. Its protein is CSVGMGVTGELFF.

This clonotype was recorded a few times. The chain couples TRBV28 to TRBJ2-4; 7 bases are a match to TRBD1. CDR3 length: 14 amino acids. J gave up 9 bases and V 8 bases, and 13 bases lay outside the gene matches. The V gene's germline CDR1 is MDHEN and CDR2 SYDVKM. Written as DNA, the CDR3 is TGTGCCAGCGACCAAGACAGGGACCTCAGCATTCAGTACTTC. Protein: CASDQDRDLSIQYF.

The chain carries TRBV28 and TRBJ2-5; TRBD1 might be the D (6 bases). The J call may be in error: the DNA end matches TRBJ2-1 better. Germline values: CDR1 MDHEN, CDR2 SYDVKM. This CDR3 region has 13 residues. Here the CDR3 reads CASTETGPGEQFF. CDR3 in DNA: TGTGCCAGCACCGAAACAGGGCCAGGGGAGCAGTTCTTC.

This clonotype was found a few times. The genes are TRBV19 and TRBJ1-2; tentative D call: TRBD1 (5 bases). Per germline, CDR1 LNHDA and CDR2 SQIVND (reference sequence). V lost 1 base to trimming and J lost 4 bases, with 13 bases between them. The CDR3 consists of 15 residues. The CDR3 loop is CASSIGQLKGYGYTF. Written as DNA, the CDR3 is TGTGCCAGTAGTATAGGACAGCTCAAGGGCTATGGCTACACCTTC.

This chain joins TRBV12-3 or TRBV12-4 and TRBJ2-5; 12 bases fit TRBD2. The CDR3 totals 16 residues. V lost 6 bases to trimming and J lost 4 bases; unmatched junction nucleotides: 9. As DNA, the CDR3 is TGTGCCAGCAGCTCTAGCGGGGGGGCCCGGAGAGAGACCCAGTACTTC. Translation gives CASSSSGGARRETQYF.

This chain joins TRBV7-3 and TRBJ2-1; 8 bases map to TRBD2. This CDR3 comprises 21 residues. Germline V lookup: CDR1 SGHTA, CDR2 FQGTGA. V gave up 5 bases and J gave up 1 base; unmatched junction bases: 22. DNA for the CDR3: TGTGCCAGCAGCACGCAAGGTGGGGCTGCGGGGGGCATCATGTCCTACAATGAGCAGTTCTTC. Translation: CASSTQGGAAGGIMSYNEQFF.

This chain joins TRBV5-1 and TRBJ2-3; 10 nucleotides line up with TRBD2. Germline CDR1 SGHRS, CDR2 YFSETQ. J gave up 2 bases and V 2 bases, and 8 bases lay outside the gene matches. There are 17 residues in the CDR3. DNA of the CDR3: TGCGCCAGCAGCTTCTCGGGTAGCGGGGGGCCCACAGATACGCAGTATTTT. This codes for CASSFSGSGGPTDTQYF. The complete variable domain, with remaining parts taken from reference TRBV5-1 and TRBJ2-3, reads KAGVTQTPRYLIKTRGQQVTLSCSPISGHRSVSWYQQTPGQGLQFLFEYFSETQRNKGNFPGRFSGRQFSNSRSEMNVSTLELGDSALYLCASSFSGSGGPTDTQYFGPGTRLTVL.

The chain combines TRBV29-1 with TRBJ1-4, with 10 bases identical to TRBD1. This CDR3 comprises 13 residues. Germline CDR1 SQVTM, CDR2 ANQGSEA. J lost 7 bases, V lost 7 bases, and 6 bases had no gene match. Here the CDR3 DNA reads TGCAGCGCCCGGACAGGGGGAAGTGAAAAACTGTTTTTT. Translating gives CSARTGGSEKLFF. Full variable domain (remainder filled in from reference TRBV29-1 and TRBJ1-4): SAVISQKPSRDICQRGTSLTIQCQVDSQVTMMFWYRQQPGQSLTLIATANQGSEATYESGFVIDKFPISRPNLTFSTLTVSNMSPEDSSIYLCSARTGGSEKLFFGSGTQLSVL.

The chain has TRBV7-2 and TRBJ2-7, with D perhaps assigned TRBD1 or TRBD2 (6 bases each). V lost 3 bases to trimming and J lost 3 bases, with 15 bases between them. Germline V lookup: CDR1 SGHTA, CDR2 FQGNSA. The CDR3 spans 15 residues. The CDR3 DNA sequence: TGTGCCAGCAGCTTGGGAGGTAGGGGGGACTACGAGCAGTACTTC. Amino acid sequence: CASSLGGRGDYEQYF.

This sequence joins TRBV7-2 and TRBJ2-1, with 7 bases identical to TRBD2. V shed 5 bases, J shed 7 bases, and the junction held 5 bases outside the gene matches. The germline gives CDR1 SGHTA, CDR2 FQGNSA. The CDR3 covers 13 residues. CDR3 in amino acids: CASSEGTINEQFF. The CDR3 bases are TGTGCCAGCAGCGAAGGGACTATTAATGAGCAGTTCTTC.

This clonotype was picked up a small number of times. The CDR3 nucleotides read TGTGCCAGCAGCCAGTGGCCCGAGGTGGAAAAACTGTTTTTT. As protein: CASSQWPEVEKLFF. J is TRBJ1-4 and V is TRBV14; no firm D call. The length of the CDR3 is 14 residues. CDR1 SGHDN and CDR2 FVKESK come from the germline V gene. The V end was cut by 3 bases, the J end by 8 bases, with 13 bases between. Filled out from reference TRBV14 and TRBJ1-4, the complete variable domain reads EAGVTQFPSHSVIEKGQTVTLRCDPISGHDNLYWYRRVMGKEIKFLLHFVKESKQDESGMPNNRFLAERTGGTYSTLKVQPAELEDSGVYFCASSQWPEVEKLFFGSGTQLSVL.

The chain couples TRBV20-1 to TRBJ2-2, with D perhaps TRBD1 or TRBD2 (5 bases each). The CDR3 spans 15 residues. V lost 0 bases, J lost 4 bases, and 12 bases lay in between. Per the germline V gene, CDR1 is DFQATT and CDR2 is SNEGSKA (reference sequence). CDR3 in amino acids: CSAREGRASTGELFF. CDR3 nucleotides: TGCAGTGCTAGAGAGGGACGAGCATCCACCGGGGAGCTGTTTTTT.

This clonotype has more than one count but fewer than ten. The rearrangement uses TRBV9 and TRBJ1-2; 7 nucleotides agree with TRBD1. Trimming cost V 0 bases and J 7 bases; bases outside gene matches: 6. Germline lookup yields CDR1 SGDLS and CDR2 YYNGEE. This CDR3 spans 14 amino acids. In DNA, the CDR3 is TGTGCCAGCAGCGTAGGGACAGGATTAGGTGGCTACACCTTC. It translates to CASSVGTGLGGYTF.

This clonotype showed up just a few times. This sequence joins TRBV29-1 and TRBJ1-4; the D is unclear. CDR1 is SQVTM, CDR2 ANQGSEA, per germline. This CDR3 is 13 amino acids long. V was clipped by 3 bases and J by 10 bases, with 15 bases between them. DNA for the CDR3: TGCAGCGTTGAGTTTACAGAGATGAGAAAACTGTTTTTT. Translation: CSVEFTEMRKLFF.

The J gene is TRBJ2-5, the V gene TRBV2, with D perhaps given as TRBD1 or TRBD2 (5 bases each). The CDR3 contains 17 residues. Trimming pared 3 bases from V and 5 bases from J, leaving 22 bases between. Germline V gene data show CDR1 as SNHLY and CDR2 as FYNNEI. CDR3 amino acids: CASSDFSRDPGWETQYF. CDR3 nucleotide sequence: TGTGCCAGCAGTGACTTCTCCCGGGACCCCGGTTGGGAGACCCAGTACTTC.

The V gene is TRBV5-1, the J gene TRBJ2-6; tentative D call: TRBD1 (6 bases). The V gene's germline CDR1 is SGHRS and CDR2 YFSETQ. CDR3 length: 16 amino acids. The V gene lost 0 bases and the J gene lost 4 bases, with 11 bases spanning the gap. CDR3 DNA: TGCGCCAGCAGCTTGGTACCAGGGGACGGGGCCAACGTCCTGACTTTC. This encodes CASSLVPGDGANVLTF.

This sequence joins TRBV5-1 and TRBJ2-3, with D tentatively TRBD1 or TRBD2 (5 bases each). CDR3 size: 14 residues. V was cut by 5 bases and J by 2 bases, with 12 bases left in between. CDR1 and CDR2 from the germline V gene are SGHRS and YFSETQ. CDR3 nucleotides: TGCGCCAGCAGACGGGGACGGAACACAGATACGCAGTATTTT. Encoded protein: CASRRGRNTDTQYF.

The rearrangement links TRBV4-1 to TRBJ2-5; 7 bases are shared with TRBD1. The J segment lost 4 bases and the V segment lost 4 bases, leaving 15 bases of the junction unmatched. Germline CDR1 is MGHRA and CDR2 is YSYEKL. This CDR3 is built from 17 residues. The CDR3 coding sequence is TGCGCCAGCAGCCCACCTCTGAGGGGGCCGAAAAGAGAGACCCAGTACTTC. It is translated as CASSPPLRGPKRETQYF.

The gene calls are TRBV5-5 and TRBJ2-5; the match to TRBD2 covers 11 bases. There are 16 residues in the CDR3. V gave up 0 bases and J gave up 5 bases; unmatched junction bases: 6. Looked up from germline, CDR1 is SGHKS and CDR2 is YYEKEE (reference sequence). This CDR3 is CASSLDSGGARETQYF. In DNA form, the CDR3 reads TGTGCCAGCAGCTTGGATAGCGGGGGGGCCAGGGAGACCCAGTACTTC.

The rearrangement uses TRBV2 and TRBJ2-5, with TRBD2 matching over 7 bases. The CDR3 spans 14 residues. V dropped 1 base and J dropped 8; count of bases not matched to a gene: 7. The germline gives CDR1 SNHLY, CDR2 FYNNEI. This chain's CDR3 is CASSEVGGRVTQYF. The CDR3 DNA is TGTGCCAGCAGTGAAGTCGGGGGGAGGGTCACCCAGTACTTC.

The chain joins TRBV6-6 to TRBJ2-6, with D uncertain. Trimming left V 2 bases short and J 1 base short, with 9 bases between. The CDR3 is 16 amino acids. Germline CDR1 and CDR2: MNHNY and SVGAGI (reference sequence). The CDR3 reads CASSYIQVSGANVLTF. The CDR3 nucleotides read TGTGCCAGCAGTTACATCCAGGTGTCTGGGGCCAACGTCCTGACTTTC.

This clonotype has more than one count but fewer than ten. As DNA, the CDR3 is TGTGCCAGCAGTGGATTGACAGGGAATGGCGCAGATACGCAGTATTTT. This encodes CASSGLTGNGADTQYF. The chain couples TRBV2 to TRBJ2-3; 7 bases align to TRBD1. With 4 bases clipped from V and 4 bases from J, the junction kept 11 bases outside the gene matches. The CDR3 consists of 16 residues. Germline V gene sequence: CDR1 SNHLY, CDR2 FYNNEI.

CDR3 bases: TGCAGTGCTAGGGTACCAGCGGGGAGACAAGAGACCCAGTACTTC. It yields the protein CSARVPAGRQETQYF. The rearrangement joins TRBV20-1 to TRBJ2-5; TRBD2 agrees at 7 bases. V lost 3 bases to trimming and J lost 2 bases; unmatched junction nucleotides: 9. Per the germline V gene, CDR1 is DFQATT and CDR2 is SNEGSKA (reference sequence). This CDR3 contains 15 residues.

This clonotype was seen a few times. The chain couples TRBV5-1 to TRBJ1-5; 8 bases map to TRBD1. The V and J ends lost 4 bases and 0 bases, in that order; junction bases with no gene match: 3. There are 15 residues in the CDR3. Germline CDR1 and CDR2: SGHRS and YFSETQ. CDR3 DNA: TGCGCCAGCAGCCCGGGACAGGCTAGCAATCAGCCCCAGCATTTT. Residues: CASSPGQASNQPQHF.

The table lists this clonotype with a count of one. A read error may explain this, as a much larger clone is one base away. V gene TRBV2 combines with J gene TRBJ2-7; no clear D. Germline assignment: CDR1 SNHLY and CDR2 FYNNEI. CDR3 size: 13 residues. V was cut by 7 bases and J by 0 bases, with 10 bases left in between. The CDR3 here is CASTVDDSYEQYF. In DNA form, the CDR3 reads TGTGCCAGCACGGTGGACGACTCCTACGAGCAGTACTTC.

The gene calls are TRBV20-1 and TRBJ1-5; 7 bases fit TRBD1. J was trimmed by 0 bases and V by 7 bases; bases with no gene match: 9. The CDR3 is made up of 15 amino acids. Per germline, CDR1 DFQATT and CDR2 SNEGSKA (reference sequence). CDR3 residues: CSVGTALYSNQPQHF. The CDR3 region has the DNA TGCAGTGTAGGGACAGCCCTATATAGCAATCAGCCCCAGCATTTT.